This passage covers 16 T cell receptor beta chains from one sample sequenced in a study of OX40 agonist ivuxolimab in advanced cancers. Clones were sequenced by immunoSEQ multiplex PCR, and TCRdb holds only the in-frame ones, with some missing. The sample carries 20,000 to 25,000 clones, 84% recorded once. The sequencing used CD4+ or CD8+ T cells sorted from blood, collected in a trial of the OX40 agonist ivuxolimab. These receptor sequences come from an adult with an advanced solid tumor such as melanoma, head and neck, liver or kidney cancer.

V gene TRBV25-1 combines with J gene TRBJ2-5, with 9 nucleotides matching TRBD2. Germline loops: CDR1 MGHDK, CDR2 SYGVNS. The CDR3 has 14 amino acids. J was trimmed by 1 base and V by 9 bases; bases with no gene match: 6. CDR3 DNA: TGTGCCAGTGGTAGCGGGGGTTTCCAAGAGACCCAGTACTTC. Translating it yields CASGSGGFQETQYF.

There are a few counts of this clone. V usage is TRBV5-4 and J usage is TRBJ1-1; 10 bases are a match to TRBD1. CDR1 and CDR2 from the germline V gene are SGHNT and YYREEE (reference sequence). With 4 bases clipped from V and 8 bases from J, the junction kept 11 bases outside the gene matches. The length of the CDR3 is 15 residues. DNA for the CDR3: TGTGCCAGCAGCCCGCAGCCGGGACAGGGGACCGAAGCTTTCTTT. As protein: CASSPQPGQGTEAFF.

The chain couples TRBV19 to TRBJ2-7, with D perhaps TRBD1 or TRBD2 (5 bases each). V lost 5 bases to trimming and J lost 1 base, with 12 bases between them. The germline V gene encodes CDR1 LNHDA and CDR2 SQIVND (reference sequence). The CDR3 has 14 residues. In DNA form, the CDR3 reads TGTGCCAGTAGTCCTAGGGGCGGGTCCTACGAGCAGTACTTC. Its translation: CASSPRGGSYEQYF. Full variable domain (rest looked up from reference TRBV19 and TRBJ2-7): DGGITQSPKYLFRKEGQNVTLSCEQNLNHDAMYWYRQDPGQGLRLIYYSQIVNDFQKGDIAEGYSVSREKKESFPLTVTSAQKNPTAFYLCASSPRGGSYEQYFGPGTRLTVT.

The J gene is TRBJ2-5, the V gene TRBV12-5, with D perhaps matching TRBD1 (5 bases). The closer fit of TRBJ2-7 to the DNA end suggests the J call may be wrong. Looked up from germline, CDR1 is LGHNT and CDR2 is FRNRAP. The CDR3 has 16 amino acids. In nucleotides, the CDR3 is TGTGCTAGTGCCAAGTCTAGGGGCCCCGACACCTACGAGCAGTACTTC. Translation gives CASAKSRGPDTYEQYF.

The chain is built from TRBV7-8 and TRBJ2-7; TRBD2 might be the D (5 bases). The V gene's germline CDR1 is SGHVS and CDR2 FQNEAQ. The CDR3 runs 13 residues. The V end lost 10 bases, the J end lost 2 bases, and 15 bases lay between the germline ends. The CDR3: CAIPGGITYEQYF. The CDR3 DNA reads TGTGCCATCCCAGGAGGTATCACCTACGAGCAGTACTTC. Combining the CDR3 with reference TRBV7-8 and TRBJ2-7 gives the whole variable domain GAGVSQSPRYKVAKRGQDVALRCDPISGHVSLFWYQQALGQGPEFLTYFQNEAQLDKSGLPSDRFFAERPEGSVSTLKIQRTQQEDSAVYLCAIPGGITYEQYFGPGTRLTVT.

This clone qualifies as medium-sized. The chain links TRBV5-1 to TRBJ1-4, with TRBD1 as a possible D gene (6 bases). V shed 4 bases and J shed 8 bases, with 15 bases lying between them. This CDR3 is built from 14 residues. CDR1 is SGHRS and CDR2 is YFSETQ in the germline V gene. The DNA of the CDR3 is TGCGCCAGCAGCCACGGGGGGGCAGGGGAAAAACTGTTTTTT. Protein sequence: CASSHGGAGEKLFF.

This chain connects TRBV6-1 to TRBJ2-7, with 9 nucleotides matching TRBD1. This CDR3 region has 16 residues. V trimming: 0 bases; J trimming: 6 bases; junction bases outside the gene matches: 9. Per the germline V gene, CDR1 is MNHNS and CDR2 is SASEGT. The CDR3 sequence is CASSEARDRVTLEQYF. The CDR3 coding sequence is TGTGCCAGCAGTGAAGCCAGGGACAGGGTAACTCTCGAGCAGTACTTC.

The chain recombines TRBV27 with TRBJ2-7; 9 bases fit TRBD1. V shed 9 bases and J 2 bases; nucleotides not matched to a gene: 8. Germline V gene lookup returns CDR1 MNHEY and CDR2 SMNVEV (reference sequence). The CDR3 runs 14 residues. The CDR3 DNA follows: TGTGCCAGTCGGACAGGGGCAGGAGCCTACGAGCAGTACTTC. Protein product: CASRTGAGAYEQYF.

The CDR3 coding sequence is TGTGCCAGCAGTCCCCCGGGAGTCAAAAACATTCAGTACTTC. Translating gives CASSPPGVKNIQYF. The chain joins TRBV5-4 to TRBJ2-4; possibly TRBD2 for D (6 bases). The CDR3 runs to 14 residues. Germline values: CDR1 SGHNT, CDR2 YYREEE (reference sequence). V lost 5 bases and J lost 3, with 12 bases in between.

The CDR3 region is CASRLQGNTEAFF. The CDR3 region has the DNA TGTGCCAGCAGATTACAGGGGAACACTGAAGCTTTCTTT. The J gene is TRBJ1-1, the V gene TRBV6-5, with a tentative D call TRBD1 (6 bases). V lost 6 bases and J 1 base, leaving 9 bases between the germline ends. Germline V gene sequence: CDR1 MNHEY, CDR2 SVGAGI. The CDR3 is made up of 13 amino acids.

The chain links TRBV19 to TRBJ2-2; D is possibly TRBD1 or TRBD2 (5 bases each). This CDR3 region has 15 residues. In germline, CDR1 is LNHDA, CDR2 SQIVND (reference sequence). V was clipped by 7 bases and J by 3 bases, with 15 bases between them. The CDR3 region is CASTSGTADTGELFF. In DNA, the CDR3 is TGTGCCAGTACGTCCGGGACGGCAGACACCGGGGAGCTGTTTTTT.

The chain recombines TRBV30 with TRBJ2-2, with a weak D call TRBD1 (5 bases). Germline V lookup: CDR1 GTSNPN, CDR2 SVGIG (reference sequence). CDR3 length: 14 residues. V dropped 5 bases and J dropped 6 bases, with 16 bases sitting between them. CDR3 in amino acids: CAWGRGNGAGELFF. The CDR3 nucleotides are TGTGCCTGGGGAAGGGGAAATGGTGCCGGGGAGCTGTTTTTT. The complete variable domain, with remaining parts taken from reference TRBV30 and TRBJ2-2, reads SQTIHQWPATLVQPVGSPLSLECTVEGTSNPNLYWYRQAAGRGLQLLFYSVGIGQISSEVPQNLSASRPQDRQFILSSKKLLLSDSGFYLCAWGRGNGAGELFFGEGSRLTVL.

The chain couples TRBV5-5 to TRBJ1-5, with 7 bases identical to TRBD1. Germline values: CDR1 SGHKS, CDR2 YYEKEE (reference sequence). V was pared by 4 bases and J by 1 base, with 5 bases of the junction left unmatched. The CDR3 runs to 15 residues. The CDR3 nucleotides are TGTGCCAGCAGCCTAGGGACAGTAAGCAATCAGCCCCAGCATTTT. Translation: CASSLGTVSNQPQHF. The full variable domain, its missing parts supplied by reference TRBV5-5 and TRBJ1-5, is DAGVTQSPTHLIKTRGQQVTLRCSPISGHKSVSWYQQVLGQGPQFIFQYYEKEERGRGNFPDRFSARQFPNYSSELNVNALLLGDSALYLCASSLGTVSNQPQHFGDGTRLSIL.

The rearrangement uses TRBV29-1 and TRBJ2-7; no reliable D call. The CDR3 runs to 14 residues. Trimming left V 1 base short and J 0 bases short, with 10 bases between. CDR1 and CDR2 (germline): SQVTM, ANQGSEA. The CDR3 region has the DNA TGCAGCGTTGAAGCCAAGGACGGCTCCTACGAGCAGTACTTC. It specifies CSVEAKDGSYEQYF.

Judged by abundance, this clone is medium-sized. The chain joins TRBV28 to TRBJ1-5; D might be TRBD1 (6 bases). The V and J ends lost 5 bases and 4 bases respectively, with 15 bases between them. Germline CDR1 and CDR2: MDHEN and SYDVKM. CDR3 size: 15 residues. CDR3 in amino acids: CASSGDNAENQPQHF. The CDR3 DNA follows: TGTGCCAGCAGTGGGGACAATGCGGAAAATCAGCCCCAGCATTTT.

CDR3 coding DNA: TGTGCCAGCAGTTACCGCATAGGGGGGGTTAACACTGAAGCTTTCTTT. Translated: CASSYRIGGVNTEAFF. This chain connects TRBV6-5 to TRBJ1-1, with a tentative D call TRBD1 (6 bases). The CDR3 runs to 16 residues. The germline CDR1 and CDR2 sequences are MNHEY and SVGAGI. Trimming cost V 2 bases and J 2 bases, with 15 bases left between them.